The 25 T cell receptor beta chains reported below all come from one sample, sequenced in a study of T cells after yellow fever vaccination. TCRdb re-derived calls from the 5' RACE reads in MiXCR, one entry per CDR3 protein. Here the sample spans 500,000 to 650,000 distinct CDR3 sequences, roughly an eighth being singletons. The sample here was PBMCs, taken on the day of the yellow fever booster vaccination. The receptors were gathered from a man aged 25 to 45 who received the YFV17D yellow fever vaccine.

CDR3 sequence reads: CASSTQPGQGGYEQYF. The DNA of the CDR3 is TGTGCCAGCAGCACTCAGCCGGGGCAGGGAGGTTACGAGCAGTACTTC. This rearrangement joins TRBV12-3 or TRBV12-4 to TRBJ2-7; D is possibly TRBD2 (6 bases). V lost 6 bases and J lost 4, with 22 bases in between. The CDR3 spans 16 residues.

The gene calls are TRBV6-2 or TRBV6-3 and TRBJ2-1; 12 bases agree with TRBD2. CDR3 length: 14 residues. The germline CDR1 and CDR2 sequences are MNHEY and SVGEGT. Trimming at V came to 6 bases and at J to 8 bases, leaving 5 bases not matched to a gene. The CDR3 bases are TGTGCCAGCAGACCTAGCGGGAGGGCCTATGAGCAGTTCTTC. Protein: CASRPSGRAYEQFF.

The chain uses TRBV7-3 and TRBJ2-1; D is unresolved. Germline V gene lookup returns CDR1 SGHTA and CDR2 FQGTGA. The CDR3 has 12 amino acids. Trimming shortened V by 5 bases and J by 10 bases, and 12 bases separated the two germline ends. The CDR3 loop is CASSGRLGEQFF. CDR3 nucleotide sequence: TGTGCCAGCAGCGGAAGGCTGGGGGAGCAGTTCTTC.

The V call is TRBV7-8, the J call TRBJ2-7, with TRBD2 identical over 8 bases. The trim removed 0 bases at V and 5 bases at J, leaving 9 bases unmatched. Germline V CDR1 and CDR2: SGHVS, FQNEAQ. The CDR3 totals 16 residues. The CDR3 DNA follows: TGTGCCAGCAGCTTAGCGCTGACAAGCGGGAGTAACGAGCAGTACTTC. It encodes CASSLALTSGSNEQYF.

V and J are TRBV6-6 and TRBJ1-2; D is perhaps TRBD1 (6 bases). Germline values: CDR1 MNHNY, CDR2 SVGAGI (reference sequence). With 2 bases removed from V and 8 bases from J, the gap between germline ends came to 12 bases. This CDR3 comprises 13 residues. Here the CDR3 reads CASSYAGVEGYTF. In DNA, the CDR3 is TGTGCCAGCAGTTACGCAGGGGTGGAAGGCTACACCTTC.

V and J are TRBV6-5 and TRBJ2-7; 12 bases agree with TRBD2. From germline, CDR1 is MNHEY and CDR2 SVGAGI. The CDR3 is 15 residues long. J lost 7 bases, V lost 2 bases, and 6 bases had no gene match. The CDR3 DNA sequence: TGTGCCAGCAGTTACCGAAGACTAGCGGGAGATGAGCAGTACTTC. This sequence encodes CASSYRRLAGDEQYF.

This clonotype appeared a few times. The chain combines TRBV6-7 with TRBJ1-5; TRBD1 aligns across 8 bases. TRBV6-7 is an ORF for which the function is uncertain. The J segment lost 4 bases and the V segment lost 2 bases, leaving 7 bases of the junction unmatched. CDR3 size: 16 residues. This CDR3 reads CASSYLRDRLNQPQHF. CDR3 DNA sequence: TGTGCCAGCAGTTACCTCCGGGACAGGTTAAATCAGCCCCAGCATTTT.

This clonotype was seen more than once but under ten times. This chain uses TRBV12-3 or TRBV12-4 with TRBJ1-2, with D perhaps matching TRBD1 (5 bases). The CDR3 contains 14 residues. The V gene lost 1 base and the J gene lost 8 bases, with 14 bases spanning the gap. In nucleotides, the CDR3 is TGTGCCAGCAGTTTAGGAGACAGACTATACGGCTACACCTTC. It encodes CASSLGDRLYGYTF.

The chain links TRBV5-1 to TRBJ2-7, with 9 bases fitting TRBD2. V lost 4 bases, J lost 4 bases, and 9 bases stayed unmatched. CDR1 is SGHRS, CDR2 YFSETQ, per germline. This CDR3 comprises 15 residues. CDR3 loop: CASSILAGSVYEQYF. The CDR3 nucleotides read TGCGCCAGCAGCATCCTAGCGGGAAGTGTTTACGAGCAGTACTTC.

This sequence joins TRBV7-6 and TRBJ2-1; tentative D call: TRBD2 (5 bases). Trimming removed 7 bases from V and 6 bases from J, with 19 bases in between. The CDR3 covers 15 residues. Germline values: CDR1 SGHVS, CDR2 FNYEAQ. The CDR3 DNA reads TGTGCCAGCAATCTCGCGGGTTCGGGAACCAATGAGCAGTTCTTC. Translation gives CASNLAGSGTNEQFF.

This clonotype came up a few times. The chain links TRBV6-1 to TRBJ2-1, with 7 bases fitting TRBD1. The CDR3 consists of 13 residues. The V and J ends lost 8 bases and 3 bases, in that order; junction bases with no gene match: 4. CDR1 is MNHNS, CDR2 SASEGT, per germline. The chain's CDR3 is CASQDRFYNEQFF. CDR3 DNA sequence: TGTGCCAGCCAGGACAGGTTCTACAATGAGCAGTTCTTC.

This clonotype was counted only a few times. The J gene is TRBJ2-3, the V gene TRBV7-2; D gene ambiguous. The CDR3 spans 15 residues. The V end was cut by 1 base, the J end by 3 bases, with 11 bases between. CDR1 SGHTA and CDR2 FQGNSA come from the germline V gene. The CDR3 DNA follows: TGTGCCAGCAGCTTAGGTCCCAGAGCTACAGATACGCAGTATTTT. Translated, it gives CASSLGPRATDTQYF. Full variable domain (outside the CDR3, taken from reference TRBV7-2 and TRBJ2-3): GAGVSQSPSNKVTEKGKDVELRCDPISGHTALYWYRQSLGQGLEFLIYFQGNSAPDKSGLPSDRFSAERTGGSVSTLTIQRTQQEDSAVYLCASSLGPRATDTQYFGPGTRLTVL.

The table lists this clonotype with a few counts. The chain combines TRBV13 with TRBJ2-1; TRBD2 matches at 10 bases. This CDR3 is 16 amino acids long. CDR1 PRHDT and CDR2 FYEKMQ come from the germline V gene (reference sequence). Trimming removed 6 bases from V and 4 bases from J; junction bases left unmatched: 9. The CDR3 DNA follows: TGTGCCAGCAGTTTTCTAGCGGGAGCGAGTTACAATGAGCAGTTCTTC. Translated, it gives CASSFLAGASYNEQFF.

This clonotype showed up just once. This chain joins TRBV20-1 and TRBJ2-1; D ambiguous. The CDR3 is 15 residues long. Germline V CDR1 and CDR2: DFQATT, SNEGSKA (reference sequence). The CDR3 protein is CRAVSANEPRNEQFF. DNA of the CDR3: TGCAGAGCAGTGTCCGCCAATGAGCCCAGGAATGAGCAGTTCTTC.

There are a few counts of this clonotype. In DNA form, the CDR3 reads TGCAGTGCTAGAGGAGCGGGACGATACGAGCAGTACTTC. Translated: CSARGAGRYEQYF. The chain recombines TRBV20-1 with TRBJ2-7; 7 bases are a match to TRBD2. V shed 1 base, J shed 4 bases, and the junction held 4 bases outside the gene matches. CDR1 is DFQATT, CDR2 SNEGSKA, per germline (reference sequence). The CDR3 consists of 13 residues.

This clonotype was observed a handful of times. This chain connects TRBV20-1 to TRBJ2-5, with 11 bases that match TRBD2. The V gene's germline CDR1 is DFQATT and CDR2 SNEGSKA (reference sequence). The V segment lost 5 bases and the J segment 1 base; nucleotides outside the gene matches: 6. The CDR3 is made up of 15 amino acids. For the CDR3, the DNA is TGCAGTGCTGACTCTAGCGGGAGGCTCCAAGAGACCCAGTACTTC. Its translation: CSADSSGRLQETQYF.

This chain joins TRBV5-1 and TRBJ2-7; 7 bases match TRBD2. The trim removed 5 bases at V and 3 bases at J, leaving 5 bases unmatched. CDR3 size: 13 residues. Germline V gives CDR1 SGHRS, CDR2 YFSETQ. The CDR3: CASRTAGRYEQYF. In DNA form, the CDR3 reads TGCGCCAGCAGAACAGCGGGGCGCTACGAGCAGTACTTC.

The table lists this clonotype with a few counts. The CDR3, as DNA: TGTGCCAGCAAAAGCGGGAGTGGTGTGGATACGCAGTATTTT. Amino acids: CASKSGSGVDTQYF. The J gene is TRBJ2-3, the V gene TRBV9, with 8 bases that match TRBD2. Germline-derived CDR1 and CDR2 are SGDLS and YYNGEE. With 6 bases clipped from V and 6 bases from J, the junction kept 9 bases outside the gene matches. The CDR3 totals 14 residues.

The chain has TRBV6-1 and TRBJ1-5; D unclear. Trimming took off 5 bases at V and 1 base at J, with 6 bases between the two ends. Germline CDR1 and CDR2: MNHNS and SASEGT. The CDR3 consists of 13 residues. Written as DNA, the CDR3 is TGTGCCAGCAGTCGTATAAGCAATCAGCCCCAGCATTTT. This translates into CASSRISNQPQHF.

CDR3 sequence: CASSRGQGDLGTQYF. DNA for the CDR3: TGTGCCAGCAGTCGCGGACAGGGGGACCTGGGGACCCAGTACTTC. The chain combines TRBV12-3 or TRBV12-4 with TRBJ2-5, with 10 positions matching TRBD1. The CDR3 length is 15 residues. J gave up 7 bases and V 5 bases, and 10 bases lay outside the gene matches.

This clonotype has ten or more counts. The genes are TRBV12-3 or TRBV12-4 and TRBJ2-7; possibly TRBD1 or TRBD2 for D (5 bases each). V was cut by 8 bases and J by 3 bases, with 8 bases left in between. This CDR3 contains 11 residues. The CDR3 DNA reads TGTGCCAGCGGGACGGGCTACGAGCAGTACTTC. Translating gives CASGTGYEQYF.

This clonotype was observed a few times. The V call is TRBV28, the J call TRBJ2-1; 7 bases are shared with TRBD2. The CDR3 is made up of 17 amino acids. The trim removed 3 bases at V and 2 bases at J, leaving 10 bases unmatched. Germline V gene lookup returns CDR1 MDHEN and CDR2 SYDVKM. The DNA for the CDR3 is TGTGCCAGCAGTTTTCCCGAGAGGGAGGGACCCTACAATGAGCAGTTCTTC. Residues: CASSFPEREGPYNEQFF.

The chain joins TRBV5-5 to TRBJ2-3, with 7 bases identical to TRBD1. Germline lookup yields CDR1 SGHKS and CDR2 YYEKEE (reference sequence). CDR3 length equals 14 residues. J lost 3 bases, V lost 0 bases, and 1 base had no gene match. The CDR3, as DNA: TGTGCCAGCAGCTTGGAGGGACAGACAGATACGCAGTATTTT. This codes for CASSLEGQTDTQYF.

This clonotype was observed a few times. The rearrangement uses TRBV5-1 and TRBJ2-1; D uncertain. Germline CDR1 SGHRS, CDR2 YFSETQ. This CDR3 has 17 residues. V shed 0 bases and J shed 4 bases, with 17 bases lying between them. CDR3 loop: CASSLGGTSPWYNEQFF. The CDR3 DNA follows: TGCGCCAGCAGCTTGGGGGGAACCTCCCCATGGTACAATGAGCAGTTCTTC.

This chain links TRBV5-1 with TRBJ1-4; a possible D gene is TRBD1 (6 bases). The germline V gene encodes CDR1 SGHRS and CDR2 YFSETQ. The CDR3 totals 15 residues. The V end lost 2 bases, the J end lost 0 bases, and 8 bases lay between the germline ends. CDR3 in amino acids: CASSLQGPTNEKLFF. Written as DNA, the CDR3 is TGCGCCAGCAGCTTACAGGGACCAACTAATGAAAAACTGTTTTTT.